This T cell receptor (beta chain) was recorded in a study of CD8 T cells in ankylosing spondylitis. As to this clonotype: Its antigen is unknown.

Study-level findings and limits: A motif in TCR beta, a set of several highly homologous variants, appeared characteristic of ankylosing spondylitis blood.

Via MiXCR, TCRdb re-called the 5' RACE reads, giving one row per CDR3 protein. The data show 390,000 or so distinct CDR3 sequences, more than 20% seen once. The germline V gene has CDR1 DFQATT and CDR2 SNEGSKA (reference sequence). The CDR3 covers 14 residues. V was pared by 6 bases and J by 9 bases, with 21 bases between. V usage is TRBV20-1 and J usage is TRBJ2-1, with D unresolved. The sequenced sample was blood, either unsorted or a sorted T cell fraction (not recorded which). The TCR originated in a male donor with ankylosing spondylitis. The CDR3 protein is CSALGPLGSGEQFF. The CDR3 DNA reads as TGCAGTGCCCTCGGTCCCCTCGGGTCTGGTGAGCAGTTCTTC.